The 17 T cell receptor beta chains in this list originate from one sample, sequenced in a study of T cell responses to AZD1222 COVID-19 vaccine. Using immunoSEQ multiplex PCR, the repertoire was profiled, and TCRdb retains in-frame clones only, with some absent. The sample has 120,000 to 150,000 clones; approximately 88% are singletons. The material was peripheral blood, obtained on day 0 of AZD1222 vaccination. Receptor source: an adult in good health.

The V gene is TRBV6-6, the J gene TRBJ2-3, with D unresolved. V was trimmed by 5 bases and J by 2 bases, leaving 20 bases between them. Germline lookup yields CDR1 MNHNY and CDR2 SVGAGI (reference sequence). CDR3 length equals 17 residues. CDR3 region: CASSPPSGGDATDTQYF. DNA of the CDR3: TGTGCCAGCAGTCCGCCATCAGGCGGAGATGCCACAGATACGCAGTATTTT.

V gene TRBV29-1 combines with J gene TRBJ2-1; TRBD1 agrees at 9 bases. The V segment lost 6 bases and the J segment 4 bases; nucleotides outside the gene matches: 4. Germline loops: CDR1 SQVTM, CDR2 ANQGSEA. This CDR3 comprises 13 residues. The CDR3 DNA reads as TGCAGCGTCCGGGACAGGGTTTACAATGAGCAGTTCTTC. The encoded protein is CSVRDRVYNEQFF.

This clone appeared once. V is TRBV4-3 and J is TRBJ2-7; 8 nucleotides agree with TRBD1. The CDR3 runs 17 residues. J gave up 2 bases and V 1 base, and 10 bases lay outside the gene matches. Germline CDR1 is LGHNA and CDR2 is YSLEER. The CDR3 coding sequence is TGCGCCAGCAGCCAAGGGTTGACAGGGGAGGTCACCTACGAGCAGTACTTC. It specifies CASSQGLTGEVTYEQYF.

V is TRBV9 and J is TRBJ1-1, with a weak D call TRBD1 (6 bases). Trimming took 3 bases from V and 5 from J, leaving 17 bases between them. Looked up from germline, CDR1 is SGDLS and CDR2 is YYNGEE. The CDR3 covers 15 residues. The CDR3 DNA is TGTGCCAGCAGCGAAACACAGGGTCTCACTACTGAAGCTTTCTTT. It yields the protein CASSETQGLTTEAFF.

The V and J genes are TRBV6-2 or TRBV6-3 and TRBJ2-2, with D perhaps matching TRBD1 or TRBD2 (6 bases each). Trimming removed 3 bases at V and 1 base at J, with 18 bases between. Germline V lookup: CDR1 MNHEY, CDR2 SVGEGT. There are 18 residues in the CDR3. CDR3 nucleotides: TGTGCCAGCAGTTATGGCAGGGGTGCGGGGCTGAACACCGGGGAGCTGTTTTTT. Residues: CASSYGRGAGLNTGELFF.

The V and J genes are TRBV9 and TRBJ1-4; possibly TRBD1 for D (6 bases). The CDR3 consists of 14 residues. Trimming removed 2 bases from V and 2 bases from J, with 7 bases in between. Germline V gives CDR1 SGDLS, CDR2 YYNGEE. The CDR3 loop reads CASSVDRTNEKLFF. As DNA, the CDR3 is TGTGCCAGCAGCGTTGACAGGACTAATGAAAAACTGTTTTTT. Based on the CDR3 plus reference TRBV9 and TRBJ1-4, the full variable domain is DSGVTQTPKHLITATGQRVTLRCSPRSGDLSVYWYQQSLDQGLQFLIQYYNGEERAKGNILERFSAQQFPDLHSELNLSSLELGDSALYFCASSVDRTNEKLFFGSGTQLSVL.

The J gene is TRBJ1-1, the V gene TRBV4-2; D is uncertain. CDR3 size: 14 residues. Germline CDR1 is LGHNA and CDR2 is YNFKEQ. V was cut by 0 bases and J by 1 base, with 6 bases left in between. In DNA, the CDR3 is TGTGCCAGCAGCCAAGAGAGGAGGAACACTGAAGCTTTCTTT. Translated: CASSQERRNTEAFF.

This chain joins TRBV4-3 and TRBJ2-1; D is undetermined. CDR1 LGHNA and CDR2 YSLEER come from the germline V gene. The CDR3 is 14 amino acids. Trimming cost V 0 bases and J 5 bases, with 8 bases left between them. The CDR3 bases are TGCGCCAGCAGCCAAGACTACTACGACAATGAGCAGTTCTTC. Translation: CASSQDYYDNEQFF.

The genes are TRBV5-1 and TRBJ2-1; the match to TRBD2 covers 9 bases. CDR1 is SGHRS, CDR2 YFSETQ, per germline. The CDR3 runs to 15 residues. J lost 0 bases, V lost 3 bases, and 1 base had no gene match. CDR3: CASSSTSGSYNEQFF. DNA for the CDR3: TGCGCCAGCAGCTCGACTAGCGGCTCCTACAATGAGCAGTTCTTC.

V and J are TRBV15 and TRBJ2-1, with 12 nucleotides matching TRBD2. The CDR3 consists of 15 residues. V gave up 1 base and J gave up 8 bases; unmatched junction bases: 3. Per the germline V gene, CDR1 is LNHNV and CDR2 is YYDKDF (reference sequence). DNA of the CDR3: TGTGCCACCAGCAGAGTTACTAGCGGGAGGCATGAGCAGTTCTTC. Protein sequence: CATSRVTSGRHEQFF. The variable domain in full, completed from reference TRBV15 and TRBJ2-1, reads DAMVIQNPRYQVTQFGKPVTLSCSQTLNHNVMYWYQQKSSQAPKLLFHYYDKDFNNEADTPDNFQSRRPNTSFCFLDIRSPGLGDTAMYLCATSRVTSGRHEQFFGPGTRLTVL.

This sequence joins TRBV5-5 and TRBJ1-4; no clear D. V lost 5 bases to trimming and J lost 7 bases, with 3 bases between them. The CDR3 loop spans 10 amino acids. Germline-derived CDR1 and CDR2 are SGHKS and YYEKEE (reference sequence). For the CDR3, the DNA is TGTGCCAGCAGTGGTGAAAAACTGTTTTTT. Its translation is CASSGEKLFF.

This chain joins TRBV19 and TRBJ1-5; D not resolved. The germline V gene encodes CDR1 LNHDA and CDR2 SQIVND (reference sequence). The V and J ends lost 5 bases and 3 bases respectively, with 11 bases between them. The CDR3 runs to 14 residues. The CDR3 reads CASSGQMNNQPQHF. DNA for the CDR3: TGTGCCAGTAGTGGCCAGATGAACAATCAGCCCCAGCATTTT.

Turning to this clone: An end of the junction does not agree with germline; a read error may underlie this. V usage is TRBV6-5 and J usage is TRBJ2-3; a possible D gene is TRBD2 (6 bases). This CDR3 spans 15 amino acids. The V gene's germline CDR1 is MNHEY and CDR2 SVGAGI. CDR3 protein: CAGREDWTSPGTQYF. Written as DNA, the CDR3 is TGTGCCGGCAGGGAGGACTGGACATCGCCGGGTACGCAGTATTTT.

This chain uses TRBV19 with TRBJ1-6, with D possibly being TRBD1 (6 bases). Germline CDR1 is LNHDA and CDR2 is SQIVND (reference sequence). The CDR3 is made up of 15 amino acids. Trimming took off 4 bases at V and 4 bases at J, with 11 bases between the two ends. The DNA of the CDR3 is TGTGCCAGTAGTACTTACGGACAGTATAATTCACCCCTCCACTTT. Its translation is CASSTYGQYNSPLHF. Drawing the rest from reference TRBV19 and TRBJ1-6, the complete variable domain is DGGITQSPKYLFRKEGQNVTLSCEQNLNHDAMYWYRQDPGQGLRLIYYSQIVNDFQKGDIAEGYSVSREKKESFPLTVTSAQKNPTAFYLCASSTYGQYNSPLHFGNGTRLTVT.

The chain is built from TRBV7-3 and TRBJ2-1; D is ambiguous. V lost 1 base to trimming and J lost 3 bases, with 4 bases between them. CDR1 SGHTA and CDR2 FQGTGA come from the germline V gene. CDR3 size: 13 residues. This CDR3 reads CASSLSDYNEQFF. The CDR3 DNA reads TGTGCCAGCAGCTTAAGCGACTACAATGAGCAGTTCTTC.

The chain has TRBV7-9 and TRBJ2-5; D is tentatively TRBD1 or TRBD2 (5 bases each). V lost 4 bases to trimming and J lost 5 bases, with 17 bases between them. From germline, CDR1 is SEHNR and CDR2 FQNEAQ (reference sequence). CDR3 length: 15 residues. CDR3 sequence reads: CASSSDGTFGETQYF. CDR3 nucleotides: TGTGCCAGCAGCTCTGACGGGACCTTCGGGGAGACCCAGTACTTC.

This clone is a singleton in its sample. This sequence joins TRBV19 and TRBJ1-5, with D unclear. V lost 6 bases, J lost 0 bases, and 18 bases lay in between. Per the germline V gene, CDR1 is LNHDA and CDR2 is SQIVND (reference sequence). The CDR3 runs to 17 residues. The CDR3 coding sequence is TGTGCCAGTAGCAATCCCGGGAGGAGCTATAGCAATCAGCCCCAGCATTTT. It encodes CASSNPGRSYSNQPQHF.